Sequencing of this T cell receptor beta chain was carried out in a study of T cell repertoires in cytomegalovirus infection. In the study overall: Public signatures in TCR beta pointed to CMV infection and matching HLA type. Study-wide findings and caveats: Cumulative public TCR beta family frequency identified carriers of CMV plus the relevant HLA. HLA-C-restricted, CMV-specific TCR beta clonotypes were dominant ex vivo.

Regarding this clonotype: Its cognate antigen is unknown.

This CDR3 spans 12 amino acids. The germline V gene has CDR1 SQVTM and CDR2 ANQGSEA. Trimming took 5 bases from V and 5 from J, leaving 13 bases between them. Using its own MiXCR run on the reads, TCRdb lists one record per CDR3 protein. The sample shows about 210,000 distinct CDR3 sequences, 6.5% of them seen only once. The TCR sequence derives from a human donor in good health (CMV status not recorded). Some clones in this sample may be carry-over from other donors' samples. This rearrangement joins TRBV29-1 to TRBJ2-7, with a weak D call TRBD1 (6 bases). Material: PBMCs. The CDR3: CSVLGPGDEQYF. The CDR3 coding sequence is TGCAGCGTTCTCGGGCCAGGGGACGAGCAGTACTTC.